Listed below are T cell receptor beta chains from one sample, sequenced in a study of CD8 T cells in Susac syndrome. TCRdb redid the calling of the immunoSEQ multiplex PCR reads with MiXCR, one entry per CDR3 protein. The sample comprises hundreds of thousands of distinct CDR3 sequences, approximately 94% of which are singletons, and around 0.16% rests with the top ten. Sequences were obtained from CD4+ T cells from PBMCs. These TCRs come from a human donor with Susac syndrome. Each CDR3 is given with its conserved first and last residue. The D gene is left open where the match is weak. Expanded clones are given a class, and other clones once, few, many or no size at all.

clone_size j_call v_call d_call cdr3_aa cdr3_nt
- TRBJ1-1 TRBV10-3 TRBD1 CAISAGQGGTEAFF TGTGCCATCAGTGCCGGACAGGGGGGAACTGAAGCTTTCTTT
- TRBJ1-2 TRBV2 TRBD1 CASSAGTGGDYGYTF TGTGCCAGCAGTGCCGGGACAGGGGGCGACTATGGCTACACCTTC
- TRBJ1-1 TRBV7-2 - CASSPPWGVGNTEAFF TGTGCCAGCAGCCCCCCGTGGGGGGTCGGGAACACTGAAGCTTTCTTT
- TRBJ1-5 TRBV6-1 - CASSVPQRHQPQHF TGTGCCAGCAGTGTTCCCCAAAGACATCAGCCCCAGCATTTT
- TRBJ1-3 TRBV11-1 - CASSLYRQSSGNTIYF TGTGCCAGCAGCTTGTATCGGCAGAGCTCTGGAAACACCATATATTTT
- TRBJ2-7 TRBV29-1 - CSVSERGRGEQYF TGCAGCGTTTCTGAACGGGGTAGAGGCGAGCAGTACTTC
- TRBJ1-6 TRBV9 - CASSAGPSNSPLHF TGTGCCAGCAGCGCGGGGCCGTCTAATTCACCCCTCCACTTT
- TRBJ2-3 TRBV4-3 - CASSRARGGSTDTQYF TGCGCCAGCAGCCGAGCTCGTGGGGGTAGCACAGATACGCAGTATTTT
- TRBJ1-2 TRBV10-3 TRBD1 CAISQGQGASGYTF TGTGCCATCAGTCAGGGACAGGGGGCAAGCGGCTACACCTTC
- TRBJ2-3 TRBV7-3 TRBD2 CASSLRAPAGGGAADTQYF TGTGCCAGCAGCTTACGCGCTCCGGCTGGCGGGGGGGCAGCAGATACGCAGTATTTT
- TRBJ2-2 TRBV9 - CASSVDGGPDGELFF TGTGCCAGCAGCGTAGATGGGGGGCCAGACGGGGAGCTGTTTTTT
- TRBJ2-7 TRBV9 TRBD2 CASSALGLAGADKQYF TGTGCCAGCAGCGCCCTCGGACTAGCGGGGGCCGACAAGCAGTACTTC
- TRBJ1-5 TRBV19 TRBD1 CASSRGQGDQPQHF TGTGCCAGTAGTCGGGGACAGGGGGATCAGCCCCAGCATTTT
- TRBJ1-1 TRBV5-1 TRBD1 CASSYGQAGTEAFF TGCGCCAGCAGCTACGGACAGGCAGGCACTGAAGCTTTCTTT
- TRBJ1-1 TRBV29-1 - CSVESGPPPEAFF TGCAGCGTTGAGTCGGGCCCCCCCCCTGAAGCTTTCTTT
- TRBJ1-2 TRBV28 TRBD1 CASIGTGGTGYTF TGTGCCAGCATAGGGACAGGGGGAACTGGCTACACCTTC
once TRBJ1-3 TRBV20-1 - CSARVEGDSGNTIYF TGCAGTGCTAGAGTGGAAGGAGACTCTGGAAACACCATATATTTT
once TRBJ2-5 TRBV20-1 - CSARVGGVQETQYF TGCAGTGCTAGAGTGGGGGGAGTCCAAGAGACCCAGTACTTC
- TRBJ1-2 TRBV6-1 TRBD1 CASVPGQHYYGYTF TGTGCCAGCGTTCCGGGACAGCATTACTATGGCTACACCTTC
- TRBJ1-5 TRBV2 - CASSDGGPFNQPQHF TGTGCCAGCAGTGACGGGGGGCCCTTCAATCAGCCCCAGCATTTT
- TRBJ2-5 TRBV7-2 - CASSSTLGWGPGETQYF TGTGCCAGCAGTTCTACTCTAGGGTGGGGTCCGGGGGAGACCCAGTACTTC
- TRBJ2-3 TRBV29-1 - CSSNPVRDTQYF TGCAGCTCCAACCCGGTCAGAGATACGCAGTATTTT
few TRBJ2-7 TRBV6-5 - CASTTQGYEQYF TGTGCCAGCACCACCCAGGGGTACGAGCAGTACTTC
- TRBJ2-7 TRBV4-2 - CASSQDSSGNLREQYF TGTGCCAGCAGCCAAGATTCCTCGGGGAACCTCAGGGAGCAGTACTTC
- TRBJ2-7 TRBV24-1 TRBD1 CATRTGEYEQYF TGTGCCACCCGGACAGGGGAGTACGAGCAGTACTTC
- TRBJ1-2 TRBV4-3 TRBD1 CASSRDRRIYGYTF TGCGCCAGCAGCCGGGACAGGAGGATCTATGGCTACACCTTC
once TRBJ1-1 TRBV6-2/TRBV6-3 - CASSYSMAGVTEAFF TGTGCCAGCAGTTACTCGATGGCCGGGGTCACTGAAGCTTTCTTT
- TRBJ1-2 TRBV6-1 - CASSEARRTNYGYTF TGTGCCAGCAGTGAAGCCAGAAGGACTAACTATGGCTACACCTTC
- TRBJ2-7 TRBV20-1 - CSARGVLYEQYF TGCAGTGCTAGGGGTGTTCTCTACGAGCAGTACTTC
- TRBJ2-4 TRBV6-1 - CASSEGVWIAKNIQYF TGTGCCAGCAGTGAAGGAGTTTGGATAGCCAAAAACATTCAGTACTTC
once TRBJ1-6 TRBV6-2/TRBV6-3 - CASNPRRAMGSPLHF TGTGCCAGCAACCCCCGGAGGGCGATGGGCTCACCCCTCCACTTT
- TRBJ1-2 TRBV29-1 - CSVQPQGLNYGYTF TGCAGCGTGCAGCCCCAGGGGCTGAACTATGGCTACACCTTC
- TRBJ1-4 TRBV7-2 TRBD1 CASSSGTGDSGGEKLFF TGTGCCAGCAGCTCCGGGACAGGGGACTCAGGTGGAGAAAAACTGTTTTTT
- TRBJ2-1 TRBV30 TRBD2 CACPKGLAGRRNEQFF TGTGCCTGTCCCAAGGGGCTAGCGGGCCGGAGAAATGAGCAGTTCTTC
- TRBJ2-2 TRBV11-3 - CASSSIRVTGELFF TGTGCCAGCAGCTCGATCAGGGTCACCGGGGAGCTGTTTTTT
- TRBJ2-7 TRBV7-9 TRBD1 CASSIGQGPKGYEQYF TGTGCCAGCAGCATCGGACAGGGGCCTAAGGGATACGAGCAGTACTTC
- TRBJ1-6 TRBV29-1 TRBD1 CSVRQGGNSPLHF TGCAGCGTAAGACAGGGAGGGAATTCACCCCTCCACTTT
- TRBJ1-1 TRBV7-2 - CASSPPGRFTEAFF TGTGCCAGCAGCCCCCCGGGACGGTTCACTGAAGCTTTCTTT
- TRBJ1-1 TRBV20-1 - CSARGGYGTEAFF TGCAGTGCTAGAGGGGGATACGGCACTGAAGCTTTCTTT
- TRBJ1-2 TRBV4-1 - CASSQGGANYGYTF TGCGCCAGCAGCCAGGGGGGTGCTAACTATGGCTACACCTTC
- TRBJ1-2 TRBV6-2/TRBV6-3 - CASSPDRLQPDGYTF TGTGCCAGCAGCCCCGACAGGTTACAACCGGATGGCTACACCTTC
- TRBJ1-5 TRBV27 TRBD1 CASGLYRGGSNQPQHF TGTGCCAGCGGCCTCTACAGGGGCGGGAGCAATCAGCCCCAGCATTTT
- TRBJ2-7 TRBV6-2/TRBV6-3 - CASSYDHYEQYF TGTGCCAGCAGTTACGACCACTACGAGCAGTACTTC
- TRBJ1-4 TRBV12-3/TRBV12-4 - CASSLAGQPNEKLFF TGTGCCAGCAGTTTAGCAGGGCAGCCCAATGAAAAACTGTTTTTT
- TRBJ2-5 TRBV7-2 - CASSLEARETQYF TGTGCCAGCAGCTTAGAGGCAAGAGAGACCCAGTACTTC
- TRBJ1-2 TRBV9 TRBD1 CASSVGQGTGYTF TGTGCCAGCAGCGTAGGACAGGGAACTGGCTACACCTTC
- TRBJ2-3 TRBV11-2 TRBD1 CASSRTGTGGSDTQYF TGTGCCAGCAGCCGGACCGGGACAGGGGGCTCAGATACGCAGTATTTT
few TRBJ2-3 TRBV14 - CASSQADTQYF TGTGCCAGCAGCCAAGCAGATACGCAGTATTTT
- TRBJ2-2 TRBV3-1 - CASSQRDKNTGELFF TGTGCCAGCAGCCAACGGGACAAGAACACCGGGGAGCTGTTTTTT
- TRBJ1-1 TRBV19 - CATDRGGSNTEAFF TGTGCCACAGATAGAGGGGGATCGAACACTGAAGCTTTCTTT
- TRBJ2-7 TRBV5-1 TRBD2 CASSLAGRSDEQYF TGCGCCAGCAGCCTAGCGGGGCGGTCGGACGAGCAGTACTTC
- TRBJ2-5 TRBV20-1 - CSAKQGSETQYF TGCAGTGCCAAACAGGGATCGGAGACCCAGTACTTC
- TRBJ1-4 TRBV6-6 - CASSYSGITNEKLFF TGTGCCAGCAGTTACTCAGGGATAACTAATGAAAAACTGTTTTTT
- TRBJ2-7 TRBV2 TRBD1 CASTTGQPYEQYF TGTGCCAGCACAACGGGACAGCCCTACGAGCAGTACTTC
- TRBJ2-1 TRBV15 TRBD2 CATSGLRRGGPDEQFF TGTGCCACCAGCGGCTTGCGGCGGGGGGGCCCGGATGAGCAGTTCTTC
- TRBJ1-2 TRBV6-1 TRBD1 CASRKTGSYGYTF TGTGCCAGCAGGAAGACAGGGTCCTATGGCTACACCTTC